These 2 T cell receptor beta chains originate from one sample sequenced in a study of blood T cell repertoires in COVID-19 (dated by TCRdb to 2020 to 2021). Libraries were built with the immunoSEQ multiplex PCR assay. TCRdb re-hosts the immuneACCESS table, in-frame sequences only. Its copies lack some clones; in the studies checked, an unresolved V gene accounts for under half of them, and the cause for the rest is not known. The sample table lists 150,000 or so clones, 84% of them with a count of one. The ten largest clones add up to 3.5% to 4.5% of the sample. The sequenced material came from peripheral blood. These receptors were collected from a woman aged 55-70 years with acute or convalescent COVID-19.

V and J are TRBV3-1 (or the pseudogene TRBV3-2) and TRBJ1-5; D ambiguous. The CDR3 runs to 15 residues. The V gene lost 4 bases and the J gene lost 3 bases, with 13 bases spanning the gap. Germline loops: CDR1 LGHDT, CDR2 YNNKEL (reference sequence). The CDR3 here is CASSRGRQNNQPQHF. As DNA, the CDR3 is TGTGCCAGCAGCCGAGGAAGGCAGAACAATCAGCCCCAGCATTTT.

This clone was recorded a few times. The rearrangement joins TRBV11-3 to TRBJ2-7, with TRBD2 identical over 12 bases. CDR1 SGHNT and CDR2 YENEEA come from the germline V gene. The CDR3 has 16 amino acids. V lost 4 bases, J lost 0 bases, and 4 bases stayed unmatched. The CDR3 DNA reads as TGTGCCAGCAGCTCCGGGACTAGCGGGTTCTCCTACGAGCAGTACTTC. It specifies CASSSGTSGFSYEQYF.